This paragraph reports one TCR beta chain. Antigen unknown. This entry comes from a study of cytomegalovirus exposure and HLA in healthy donors. As for the study in general: The same platform as the roughly 670 first-cohort repertoires was used for the 130 or so validation repertoires, a later analysis reported.

Clones were read by immunoSEQ multiplex PCR, and TCRdb kept only the in-frame ones, dropping some. The data show 150,000 to 180,000 clones, with about 86% seen just once and about 2.2% held by the top ten. Broader study findings: Among TCR beta chains, those listed as cytomegalovirus-associated numbered about 160. For cytomegalovirus status, the classifier reportedly gave diagnoses with high specificity and sensitivity.

The CDR3 consists of 17 residues. Germline CDR1 SGDLS, CDR2 YYNGEE. Trimming cost V 0 bases and J 7 bases; bases outside gene matches: 13. This chain links TRBV9 with TRBJ2-1; 7 bases align to TRBD2. The sample consisted of PBMCs. The source is a human donor in good health. The CDR3 DNA reads as TGTGCCAGCAGCGTAGTATCGGGAGGACCCGCGGGGAATGAGCAGTTCTTC. This encodes CASSVVSGGPAGNEQFF.